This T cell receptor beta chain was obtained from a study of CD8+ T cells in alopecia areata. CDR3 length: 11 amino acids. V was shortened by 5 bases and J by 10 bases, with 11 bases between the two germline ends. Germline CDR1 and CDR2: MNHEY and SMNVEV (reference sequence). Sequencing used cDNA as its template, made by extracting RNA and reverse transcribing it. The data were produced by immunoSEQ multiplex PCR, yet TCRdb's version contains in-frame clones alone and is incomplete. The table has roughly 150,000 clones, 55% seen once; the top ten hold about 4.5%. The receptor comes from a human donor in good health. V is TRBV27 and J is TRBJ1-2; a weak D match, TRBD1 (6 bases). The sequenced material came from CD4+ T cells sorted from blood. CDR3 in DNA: TGTGCCAGCAGTGACTACAGGGTCTACACCTTC. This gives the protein CASSDYRVYTF.